The T cell receptor beta chain described here comes from a study of T cells expressing NK-cell markers. Study in general: Investigators obtained TCR beta repertoires from sorted CD3+CD56+NKG2C+, CD3+CD56+NKG2C- and CD3+CD56-NKG2C+ T cells.

A word on this clonotype: Its antigen is not identified.

Reanalyzing the 5' RACE reads, TCRdb keeps one entry per CDR3 protein, without DNA. This listing includes some 450,000 distinct CDR3 sequences. The germline V gene has CDR1 SNHLY and CDR2 FYNNEI. This CDR3 is 12 amino acids long. Study outcomes and limitations: Six or seven donors carried dominant NKG2C+ clonotypes that made up about 1.0-7.0% of their CD8+ T cells.

Sequenced input: blood T cells: a sorted CD56 or NKG2C T cell subset, CD4+ or CD8+ T cells, or bulk PBMC T cells (not recorded which). This TCR was recovered from a woman between 18 and 70 years old in good health. The chain links TRBV2 to TRBJ2-3. The CDR3 loop reads CASSPFADTQYF.